The rows below give T cell receptor beta chains drawn from one sample of a study of T cells after yellow fever vaccination. TCRdb processed the 5' RACE reads anew with MiXCR; each CDR3 protein has one entry. The sample has some 170,000 distinct CDR3 sequences, around 9% seen once. The source was CD8+ T cells sorted from PBMCs, collected 45 days after the yellow fever booster vaccination. The receptors were sampled from a man younger than 30 who received the YFV17D yellow fever vaccine. Each CDR3 is given with its conserved first and last residue. Fields, in order: J gene, D gene, V gene, clone size, CDR3 protein, CDR3 DNA. A D gene is named only where the DNA matches it firmly. Part of the rows lack a size; the others show once, few, many or a class for expanded clones.

J gene: TRBJ2-2; D gene: .; V gene: TRBV9; clone size: .; CDR3 protein: CASSGQAGELFF; CDR3 DNA: TGTGCCAGCAGCGGACAGGCCGGGGAGCTGTTTTTT
J gene: TRBJ1-5; D gene: TRBD1; V gene: TRBV19; clone size: .; CDR3 protein: CASSPPDRGLGNQPQHF; CDR3 DNA: TGTGCCAGTAGTCCCCCGGACAGGGGGCTCGGCAATCAGCCCCAGCATTTT
J gene: TRBJ1-6; D gene: TRBD1; V gene: TRBV27; clone size: few; CDR3 protein: CASSLPGTGFRSPLHF; CDR3 DNA: TGTGCCAGCAGTTTACCCGGGACAGGGTTTCGTTCACCCCTCCACTTT
J gene: TRBJ2-5; D gene: .; V gene: TRBV27; clone size: few; CDR3 protein: CASSVGLMKQETQYF; CDR3 DNA: TGTGCCAGCAGTGTAGGGCTAATGAAGCAAGAGACCCAGTACTTC
J gene: TRBJ2-3; D gene: .; V gene: TRBV4-2; clone size: few; CDR3 protein: CASSHPSPPLLRTQYF; CDR3 DNA: TGTGCCAGCAGCCACCCCTCCCCCCCTCTACTGAGGACGCAGTATTTT
J gene: TRBJ2-5; D gene: TRBD2; V gene: TRBV30; clone size: few; CDR3 protein: CAWSLTSGKETQYF; CDR3 DNA: TGTGCCTGGAGCCTCACTAGCGGAAAAGAGACCCAGTACTTC
J gene: TRBJ1-5; D gene: .; V gene: TRBV5-1; clone size: many; CDR3 protein: CASSFPEGQPQHF; CDR3 DNA: TGCGCCAGCAGCTTTCCTGAGGGTCAGCCCCAGCATTTT
J gene: TRBJ1-2; D gene: TRBD1; V gene: TRBV29-1; clone size: few; CDR3 protein: CSVEAGTGYGYTF; CDR3 DNA: TGCAGCGTTGAAGCCGGGACAGGGTATGGCTACACCTTC
J gene: TRBJ2-3; D gene: .; V gene: TRBV5-1; clone size: many; CDR3 protein: CASSPLQNTDTQYF; CDR3 DNA: TGCGCCAGCAGCCCCCTACAGAACACAGATACGCAGTATTTT
J gene: TRBJ1-1; D gene: .; V gene: TRBV6-2/TRBV6-3; clone size: .; CDR3 protein: CASSYGRASPTEAFF; CDR3 DNA: TGTGCCAGCAGTTACGGCAGGGCCTCCCCCACTGAAGCTTTCTTT
J gene: TRBJ2-1; D gene: .; V gene: TRBV20-1; clone size: many; CDR3 protein: CSVFGGKYNEQFF; CDR3 DNA: TGCAGTGTCTTCGGCGGAAAGTACAATGAGCAGTTCTTC
J gene: TRBJ2-3; D gene: TRBD1; V gene: TRBV29-1; clone size: many; CDR3 protein: CSVEDPPDRVGDTQYF; CDR3 DNA: TGCAGCGTTGAAGATCCCCCGGACAGGGTGGGAGATACGCAGTATTTT
J gene: TRBJ2-1; D gene: .; V gene: TRBV12-3/TRBV12-4; clone size: .; CDR3 protein: CASNPMGGASYIEQFF; CDR3 DNA: TGTGCCAGCAACCCCATGGGGGGGGCGTCCTACATTGAGCAGTTCTTC
J gene: TRBJ2-7; D gene: .; V gene: TRBV29-1; clone size: .; CDR3 protein: CSVARDYEQYF; CDR3 DNA: TGCAGCGTTGCCAGGGACTACGAGCAGTACTTC
J gene: TRBJ2-5; D gene: .; V gene: TRBV27; clone size: many; CDR3 protein: CASSRRRPLSQETQYF; CDR3 DNA: TGTGCCAGCAGCCGACGGCGACCCCTGTCCCAAGAGACCCAGTACTTC
J gene: TRBJ2-2; D gene: TRBD2; V gene: TRBV7-9; clone size: .; CDR3 protein: CASSFRGGQTGELFF; CDR3 DNA: TGTGCCAGCAGCTTCCGGGGGGGCCAGACCGGGGAGCTGTTTTTT
J gene: TRBJ1-5; D gene: .; V gene: TRBV11-2; clone size: .; CDR3 protein: CASSLESNQPQHF; CDR3 DNA: TGTGCCAGCAGCTTAGAGAGCAATCAGCCCCAGCATTTT
J gene: TRBJ2-7; D gene: TRBD1; V gene: TRBV19; clone size: .; CDR3 protein: CASSGSDRVFYEQYF; CDR3 DNA: TGTGCCAGTAGTGGGTCGGACAGGGTGTTCTACGAGCAGTACTTC
J gene: TRBJ1-2; D gene: .; V gene: TRBV7-9; clone size: .; CDR3 protein: CASVGDSGGYGYTF; CDR3 DNA: TGTGCCAGCGTGGGGGATTCGGGTGGCTATGGCTACACCTTC
J gene: TRBJ2-2; D gene: .; V gene: TRBV11-1; clone size: few; CDR3 protein: CASSFRETGELFF; CDR3 DNA: TGTGCCAGCAGCTTCAGGGAGACCGGGGAGCTGTTTTTT
J gene: TRBJ2-2; D gene: .; V gene: TRBV27; clone size: few; CDR3 protein: CASRRGIGELFF; CDR3 DNA: TGTGCCAGCAGGAGAGGGATAGGGGAGCTGTTTTTT
J gene: TRBJ1-2; D gene: TRBD1; V gene: TRBV14; clone size: .; CDR3 protein: CASSHTQGAETNYGYTF; CDR3 DNA: TGTGCCAGCAGCCATACTCAGGGGGCTGAGACTAACTATGGCTACACCTTC
J gene: TRBJ2-1; D gene: .; V gene: TRBV12-3/TRBV12-4; clone size: many; CDR3 protein: CASSSTQGRKRNEQFF; CDR3 DNA: TGTGCCAGCTCATCCACACAGGGACGGAAGCGCAATGAGCAGTTCTTC
J gene: TRBJ1-5; D gene: .; V gene: TRBV6-2/TRBV6-3; clone size: few; CDR3 protein: CASAPSGRSTRYF; CDR3 DNA: TGTGCCAGCGCACCCTCGGGGCGATCGACGCGGTATTTT
J gene: TRBJ1-4; D gene: TRBD1; V gene: TRBV3-1; clone size: .; CDR3 protein: CASSQPGQRNEKLFF; CDR3 DNA: TGTGCCAGCAGCCAGCCGGGACAGCGTAATGAAAAACTGTTTTTT
J gene: TRBJ2-3; D gene: TRBD1; V gene: TRBV7-9; clone size: few; CDR3 protein: CASSYARPGGSTDTQYF; CDR3 DNA: TGTGCCAGCAGCTACGCGCGCCCAGGGGGTAGCACAGATACGCAGTATTTT
J gene: TRBJ2-2; D gene: .; V gene: TRBV4-1; clone size: few; CDR3 protein: CASTPHRASTGELFF; CDR3 DNA: TGCGCCAGCACTCCACACAGGGCCTCCACCGGGGAGCTGTTTTTT
J gene: TRBJ2-5; D gene: .; V gene: TRBV7-9; clone size: .; CDR3 protein: CASSLAGPPPSQYF; CDR3 DNA: TGTGCCAGCAGCTTAGCCGGACCCCCTCCTTCCCAGTACTTC
J gene: TRBJ2-7; D gene: .; V gene: TRBV18; clone size: many; CDR3 protein: CASTRTESYEQYF; CDR3 DNA: TGTGCCAGCACAAGGACGGAATCCTACGAGCAGTACTTC
J gene: TRBJ2-5; D gene: TRBD2; V gene: TRBV7-2; clone size: few; CDR3 protein: CASGTSGGLQETQYF; CDR3 DNA: TGTGCCAGCGGAACTAGCGGGGGCCTTCAAGAGACCCAGTACTTC
J gene: TRBJ2-2; D gene: .; V gene: TRBV24-1; clone size: few; CDR3 protein: CATRGTTKNTGELFF; CDR3 DNA: TGTGCCACCAGGGGGACAACCAAGAACACCGGGGAGCTGTTTTTT
J gene: TRBJ2-5; D gene: .; V gene: TRBV4-1; clone size: .; CDR3 protein: CASSQVGREGETQYF; CDR3 DNA: TGCGCCAGCAGCCAAGTGGGAAGGGAAGGGGAGACCCAGTACTTC
J gene: TRBJ1-1; D gene: TRBD1; V gene: TRBV9; clone size: many; CDR3 protein: CASSPEGSGGQGLEAFF; CDR3 DNA: TGTGCCAGCAGTCCAGAGGGATCGGGAGGACAGGGCCTTGAAGCTTTCTTT
J gene: TRBJ1-1; D gene: .; V gene: TRBV5-1; clone size: few; CDR3 protein: CASSIHGENTEAFF; CDR3 DNA: TGCGCCAGCTCCATCCACGGCGAGAACACTGAAGCTTTCTTT
J gene: TRBJ1-1; D gene: TRBD1; V gene: TRBV7-2; clone size: few; CDR3 protein: CASSPPTGQPSHTEAFF; CDR3 DNA: TGTGCCAGCAGCCCCCCTACGGGACAGCCTTCTCACACTGAAGCTTTCTTT
J gene: TRBJ2-1; D gene: .; V gene: TRBV14; clone size: .; CDR3 protein: CATALSSYNEQFF; CDR3 DNA: TGTGCCACCGCGTTGAGCTCCTACAATGAGCAGTTCTTC
J gene: TRBJ1-6; D gene: .; V gene: TRBV3-1; clone size: few; CDR3 protein: CASSRTGTPGPPLHF; CDR3 DNA: TGTGCCAGCAGCCGAACCGGGACCCCAGGCCCACCCCTCCACTTT
J gene: TRBJ1-1; D gene: .; V gene: TRBV7-2; clone size: few; CDR3 protein: CASSSWGGASITEAFF; CDR3 DNA: TGTGCCAGCAGCTCGTGGGGCGGGGCCTCGATTACTGAAGCTTTCTTT
J gene: TRBJ1-6; D gene: TRBD1; V gene: TRBV6-5; clone size: many; CDR3 protein: CASRPTGRNSPLHF; CDR3 DNA: TGTGCCAGCAGACCGACAGGGAGGAATTCACCCCTCCACTTT
J gene: TRBJ1-2; D gene: TRBD1; V gene: TRBV29-1; clone size: .; CDR3 protein: CSVERQGGYGYTF; CDR3 DNA: TGCAGCGTTGAAAGACAGGGTGGCTATGGCTACACCTTC
J gene: TRBJ2-3; D gene: .; V gene: TRBV7-6; clone size: few; CDR3 protein: CASSLAASSSDTQYF; CDR3 DNA: TGTGCCAGCAGCTTAGCGGCTAGCTCTTCAGATACGCAGTATTTT
J gene: TRBJ2-4; D gene: .; V gene: TRBV28; clone size: .; CDR3 protein: CASSPQTRAKNIQYF; CDR3 DNA: TGTGCCAGCAGTCCCCAGACAAGAGCCAAAAACATTCAGTACTTC
J gene: TRBJ2-3; D gene: TRBD1; V gene: TRBV7-9; clone size: .; CDR3 protein: CASSSRQGVADTQYF; CDR3 DNA: TGTGCCAGCAGCTCCAGACAGGGGGTGGCCGATACGCAGTATTTT
J gene: TRBJ2-3; D gene: TRBD1; V gene: TRBV4-1; clone size: few; CDR3 protein: CASSQETGKDTQYF; CDR3 DNA: TGCGCCAGCAGCCAAGAGACAGGGAAAGATACGCAGTATTTT
J gene: TRBJ2-6; D gene: .; V gene: TRBV5-6; clone size: .; CDR3 protein: CASSLAFWDSSGANVLTF; CDR3 DNA: TGTGCCAGCAGCTTGGCTTTTTGGGATAGCTCTGGGGCCAACGTCCTGACTTTC